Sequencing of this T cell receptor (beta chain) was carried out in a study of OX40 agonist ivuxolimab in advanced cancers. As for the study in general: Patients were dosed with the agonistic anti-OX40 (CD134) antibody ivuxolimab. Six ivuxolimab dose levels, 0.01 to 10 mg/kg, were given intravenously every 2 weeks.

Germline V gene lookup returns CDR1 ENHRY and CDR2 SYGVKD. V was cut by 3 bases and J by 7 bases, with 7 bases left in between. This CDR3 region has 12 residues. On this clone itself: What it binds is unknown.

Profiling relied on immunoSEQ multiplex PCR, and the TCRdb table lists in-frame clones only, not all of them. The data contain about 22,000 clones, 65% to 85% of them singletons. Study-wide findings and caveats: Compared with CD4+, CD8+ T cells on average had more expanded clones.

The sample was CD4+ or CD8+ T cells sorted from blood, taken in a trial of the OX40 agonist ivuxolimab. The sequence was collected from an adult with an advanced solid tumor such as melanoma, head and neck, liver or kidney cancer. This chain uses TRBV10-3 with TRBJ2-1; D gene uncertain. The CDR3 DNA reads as TGTGCCATCAGTGACCCTCCTAATGAGCAGTTCTTC. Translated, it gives CAISDPPNEQFF.